What follows are 24 T cell receptor beta chains derived from one specimen sequenced in a study of T cell responses to AZD1222 COVID-19 vaccine. Profiling relied on immunoSEQ multiplex PCR, and the TCRdb table lists in-frame clones only, not all of them. The table shows fewer than 150,000 clones, with roughly 88% occurring only once. The sequencing used peripheral blood, collected on day 0 of AZD1222 vaccination. The receptors come from an adult in good health.

V is TRBV3-1 (or the pseudogene TRBV3-2) and J is TRBJ2-6, with D perhaps matching TRBD2 (5 bases). The length of the CDR3 is 18 residues. In germline, CDR1 is LGHDT, CDR2 YNNKEL (reference sequence). V was trimmed by 5 bases and J by 0 bases, leaving 17 bases between them. In nucleotides, the CDR3 is TGTGCCAGCAGCGGAGACTACGATACTCTCTCTGGGGCCAACGTCCTGACTTTC. Translating gives CASSGDYDTLSGANVLTF.

The chain carries TRBV6-5 and TRBJ2-1, with a weak D call TRBD2 (5 bases). This CDR3 is 15 amino acids long. V lost 2 bases and J 4 bases, leaving 12 bases between the germline ends. Germline CDR1 reads MNHEY; CDR2 reads SVGAGI. CDR3 sequence reads: CASSYAGAVYNEQFF. CDR3 DNA: TGTGCCAGCAGTTACGCGGGCGCCGTATACAATGAGCAGTTCTTC.

The chain couples TRBV19 to TRBJ1-6; possible D gene TRBD1, 5 bases. The CDR3 consists of 15 residues. CDR1 and CDR2 (germline): LNHDA, SQIVND (reference sequence). V dropped 0 bases and J dropped 9 bases, with 12 bases sitting between them. The CDR3 is CASSIDLSGPSPLHF. The CDR3 DNA reads as TGTGCCAGTAGTATAGATCTCTCAGGGCCTTCACCCCTCCACTTT.

The rearrangement links TRBV5-8 to TRBJ1-1, with a weak D call TRBD1 (5 bases). The CDR3 consists of 11 residues. Germline V gives CDR1 SGHTS, CDR2 YDEGEE. Trimming removed 3 bases at V and 7 bases at J, with 7 bases between. CDR3 DNA sequence: TGTGCCAGCAGCTGGGGCGTTGAAGCTTTCTTT. Protein sequence: CASSWGVEAFF. Full variable domain (missing parts from reference TRBV5-8 and TRBJ1-1): EAGVTQSPTHLIKTRGQQATLRCSPISGHTSVYWYQQALGLGLQFLLWYDEGEERNRGNFPPRFSGRQFPNYSSELNVNALELEDSALYLCASSWGVEAFFGQGTRLTVV.

The chain links TRBV2 to TRBJ2-1; no clear D gene. With 3 bases removed from V and 10 bases from J, the gap between germline ends came to 7 bases. In germline, CDR1 is SNHLY, CDR2 FYNNEI. The CDR3 totals 11 residues. CDR3 residues: CASSETSEQFF. In DNA form, the CDR3 reads TGTGCCAGCAGTGAGACTTCAGAGCAGTTCTTC.

The rearrangement joins TRBV6-5 to TRBJ2-7; 7 bases fit TRBD2. The CDR3 runs to 14 residues. From germline, CDR1 is MNHEY and CDR2 SVGAGI. With 9 bases clipped from V and 4 bases from J, the junction kept 12 bases outside the gene matches. The CDR3 coding sequence is TGTGCCAGTATGGCAAGCGGGGAGAAGTACGAGCAGTACTTC. Translating it yields CASMASGEKYEQYF.

The chain carries TRBV14 and TRBJ1-2; D perhaps matches TRBD1 (5 bases). Between the trimmed V and J ends, which lost 4 bases and 4 bases, there was a span of 13 bases. This CDR3 comprises 14 residues. The germline gives CDR1 SGHDN, CDR2 FVKESK. CDR3 sequence reads: CASSPQGLGYGYTF. The CDR3 nucleotides are TGTGCCAGCAGCCCCCAGGGCCTCGGCTATGGCTACACCTTC.

CDR3 sequence reads: CASSTSHDSAYNEQFF. For the CDR3, the DNA is TGTGCCAGTAGTACCTCCCATGATAGCGCCTACAATGAGCAGTTCTTC. This chain uses TRBV19 with TRBJ2-1; maybe TRBD2 (5 bases). With 4 bases removed from V and 2 bases from J, the gap between germline ends came to 15 bases. CDR3 length: 16 amino acids. Germline assignment: CDR1 LNHDA and CDR2 SQIVND (reference sequence).

The chain couples TRBV14 to TRBJ2-3; D unclear. CDR3 length: 13 residues. Germline-derived CDR1 and CDR2 are SGHDN and FVKESK. The V end lost 6 bases, the J end lost 5 bases, and 12 bases lay between the germline ends. The CDR3 nucleotides are TGTGCCAGCAGTTCGAACTGGGGAGATACGCAGTATTTT. As protein: CASSSNWGDTQYF.

The chain employs TRBV5-4 and TRBJ2-5; TRBD2 agrees at 10 bases. The CDR3 is 18 residues long. Germline V gives CDR1 SGHNT, CDR2 YYREEE (reference sequence). V was clipped by 1 base and J by 2 bases; unmatched bases: 11. The DNA of the CDR3 is TGTGCCAGCAGCTTGACCACTAGCGGGACTAATACGCAAGAGACCCAGTACTTC. Its protein product is CASSLTTSGTNTQETQYF.

This chain connects TRBV4-2 to TRBJ1-3; D is perhaps TRBD1 (5 bases). V gave up 3 bases and J gave up 0 bases, with 9 bases separating them. The length of the CDR3 is 15 residues. Germline CDR1 LGHNA, CDR2 YNFKEQ. In DNA, the CDR3 is TGTGCCAGCAGCCAGATGGACACCTCTGGAAACACCATATATTTT. Residues: CASSQMDTSGNTIYF.

The V gene is TRBV3-1 (or the pseudogene TRBV3-2), the J gene TRBJ1-2; unclear D gene. Germline V lookup: CDR1 LGHDT, CDR2 YNNKEL (reference sequence). This CDR3 is 14 amino acids long. V was pared by 1 base and J by 8 bases, with 14 bases between. The DNA for the CDR3 is TGTGCCAGCAGCCAAGTAACGACCCTGGGGGGCTACACCTTC. It specifies CASSQVTTLGGYTF.

The V call is TRBV7-2, the J call TRBJ2-7, with TRBD2 as a possible D gene (6 bases). V was shortened by 7 bases and J by 0 bases, with 13 bases between the two germline ends. The CDR3 is 14 amino acids. Germline CDR1 and CDR2: SGHTA and FQGNSA. CDR3 coding DNA: TGTGCCAGCAATTCACGGAGGGGCTCCTACGAGCAGTACTTC. Residues: CASNSRRGSYEQYF.

This chain connects TRBV7-9 to TRBJ1-2; the D gene is possibly TRBD1 (5 bases). Germline CDR1 reads SEHNR; CDR2 reads FQNEAQ (reference sequence). CDR3 size: 12 residues. V gave up 5 bases and J gave up 7 bases, with 11 bases separating them. The CDR3: CASSPHGGGYTF. CDR3 nucleotide sequence: TGTGCCAGCAGCCCCCATGGGGGTGGCTACACCTTC.

The chain employs TRBV9 and TRBJ1-1, with TRBD1 as a possible D gene (5 bases). Trimming left V 0 bases short and J 0 bases short, with 12 bases between. This CDR3 spans 16 amino acids. Germline V gene data show CDR1 as SGDLS and CDR2 as YYNGEE. The DNA for the CDR3 is TGTGCCAGCAGCGTAGGCGCGGGGCTGGTGAACACTGAAGCTTTCTTT. Its protein is CASSVGAGLVNTEAFF. The variable domain in full, completed from reference TRBV9 and TRBJ1-1, reads DSGVTQTPKHLITATGQRVTLRCSPRSGDLSVYWYQQSLDQGLQFLIQYYNGEERAKGNILERFSAQQFPDLHSELNLSSLELGDSALYFCASSVGAGLVNTEAFFGQGTRLTVV.

This clone has a handful of counts. The chain couples TRBV28 to TRBJ2-1, with TRBD1 identical over 8 bases. J gave up 4 bases and V 7 bases, and 6 bases lay outside the gene matches. CDR1 MDHEN and CDR2 SYDVKM come from the germline V gene. This CDR3 comprises 14 residues. CDR3 in DNA: TGTGCCAGCATCGGACAGGGAAGGTACAATGAGCAGTTCTTC. Amino acid sequence: CASIGQGRYNEQFF.

A few counts support this clone. The chain employs TRBV5-6 and TRBJ2-2; no firm D call. The ends were cut back, 5 bases at V and 10 bases at J, with 18 bases in the middle. This CDR3 region has 14 residues. In germline, CDR1 is SGHDT, CDR2 YYEEEE. The CDR3 here is CASRVAVSEKELFF. For the CDR3, the DNA is TGTGCCAGCAGGGTGGCGGTTTCGGAGAAGGAGCTGTTTTTT.

The chain has TRBV3-1 (or the pseudogene TRBV3-2) and TRBJ2-2, with 8 bases lining up with TRBD1. Trimming took 5 bases from V and 6 from J; bases not matched to a gene: 8. Germline CDR1 reads LGHDT; CDR2 reads YNNKEL (reference sequence). CDR3 length: 15 residues. CDR3 protein: CASSGRDRMSGELFF. As DNA, the CDR3 is TGTGCCAGCAGCGGCCGGGACAGGATGTCCGGGGAGCTGTTTTTT.

The rearrangement joins TRBV30 to TRBJ1-2, with 11 positions matching TRBD1. With 3 bases clipped from V and 1 base from J, the junction kept 13 bases outside the gene matches. Germline V gives CDR1 GTSNPN, CDR2 SVGIG (reference sequence). This CDR3 region has 18 residues. CDR3 DNA: TGTGCCTGGAGCAAACGGGACAGGGGGTTCCTCGTTAACTATGGCTACACCTTC. It specifies CAWSKRDRGFLVNYGYTF.

The chain recombines TRBV5-4 with TRBJ1-1; D uncertain. V was trimmed by 7 bases and J by 1 base, leaving 14 bases between them. Germline CDR1 is SGHNT and CDR2 is YYREEE (reference sequence). The CDR3 has 14 residues. CDR3 bases: TGTGCCAGCTACAATTTGGGCCGGAACACTGAAGCTTTCTTT. Translating gives CASYNLGRNTEAFF.

V gene TRBV3-1 (or the pseudogene TRBV3-2) combines with J gene TRBJ1-6; no clear D. The CDR3 is 18 residues long. V lost 1 base and J 0 bases, leaving 13 bases between the germline ends. Germline lookup yields CDR1 LGHDT and CDR2 YNNKEL (reference sequence). The CDR3 sequence: CASSQGFRRSSYNSPLHF. The DNA of the CDR3 is TGTGCCAGCAGCCAAGGTTTTCGGAGGAGCTCCTATAATTCACCCCTCCACTTT.

There are a few counts of this clone. The genes are TRBV20-1 and TRBJ2-1; D is unresolved. Germline V gives CDR1 DFQATT, CDR2 SNEGSKA (reference sequence). Trimming removed 6 bases at V and 8 bases at J, with 11 bases between. The CDR3 is 11 amino acids. CDR3 in amino acids: CSARRFDEQFF. In nucleotides, the CDR3 is TGCAGTGCCAGAAGATTCGATGAGCAGTTCTTC.

V usage is TRBV19 and J usage is TRBJ1-5; D may be TRBD1 (5 bases). The CDR3 has 15 amino acids. The ends were cut back, 3 bases at V and 7 bases at J, with 16 bases in the middle. From germline, CDR1 is LNHDA and CDR2 SQIVND (reference sequence). The CDR3, as DNA: TGTGCCAGTAGTATGCTGGGGGTCCAGGGACAGCCCCAGCATTTT. The encoded protein is CASSMLGVQGQPQHF. Drawing the rest from reference TRBV19 and TRBJ1-5, the complete variable domain is DGGITQSPKYLFRKEGQNVTLSCEQNLNHDAMYWYRQDPGQGLRLIYYSQIVNDFQKGDIAEGYSVSREKKESFPLTVTSAQKNPTAFYLCASSMLGVQGQPQHFGDGTRLSIL.

This clone appeared once. The J gene is TRBJ1-1, the V gene TRBV5-4; D may be TRBD1 (6 bases). The CDR3 covers 16 residues. Per germline, CDR1 SGHNT and CDR2 YYREEE (reference sequence). Trimming stripped 4 bases from V and 3 bases from J, with 19 bases between. The CDR3 region has the DNA TGTGCCAGCAGCGGGGGGGCAGGGGAGAGGTACACTGAAGCTTTCTTT. Its protein is CASSGGAGERYTEAFF.